The rows below give T cell receptor beta chains drawn from one sample of a study of cytomegalovirus exposure and HLA in healthy donors. Assay: immunoSEQ multiplex PCR; the TCRdb copy retains only in-frame clones and omits some. The sample has 250,000 to 350,000 clones, 88% seen once; the top ten hold approximately 0.9%. Specimen: PBMCs. These receptors were obtained from a man aged 25 to 40 in good health and CMV-seronegative. Each CDR3 is given with its conserved first and last residue. The D gene is left open where the match is weak. Clone size appears in some rows only: once, few, many, or a class for an expanded clone.

j_call,d_call,clone_size,cdr3_length,v_call,cdr3_nt,cdr3_aa
TRBJ2-7,.,.,16,TRBV7-9,TGTGCCAGCAGCTCCTCAACCCAGGGTGGATACTACGAGCAGTACTTC,CASSSSTQGGYYEQYF
TRBJ2-5,TRBD2,.,17,TRBV9,TGTGCCAGCAGCGTAGCTCCCGTGGCGGGGGGCGGGGAGACCCAGTACTTC,CASSVAPVAGGGETQYF
TRBJ2-2,TRBD1,.,17,TRBV5-1,TGCGCCAGCAGCTTATACGGCAGGGGGATGGACACCGGGGAGCTGTTTTTT,CASSLYGRGMDTGELFF
TRBJ1-3,.,.,14,TRBV4-3,TGCGCCAGCAGCGACACGCTATCTGGAAACACCATATATTTT,CASSDTLSGNTIYF
TRBJ1-2,.,.,15,TRBV19,TGTGCCAGTCGACCCGGTGGGGAGGGGGATTATGGCTACACCTTC,CASRPGGEGDYGYTF
TRBJ1-1,TRBD1,.,15,TRBV5-4,TGTGCCAGCAGCAGGCCGGACAGGGGGCGCGCTGAAGCTTTCTTT,CASSRPDRGRAEAFF
TRBJ1-2,.,.,15,TRBV7-8,TGTGCTAGCAGCCTTCAGGTTGCACAATCCTATGGCTACACCTTC,CASSLQVAQSYGYTF
TRBJ2-7,TRBD2,.,15,TRBV2,TGTGCCAGCATTAAAAGACTAGCGGGGGGCTACGAGCAGTACTTC,CASIKRLAGGYEQYF
TRBJ2-5,TRBD1,.,14,TRBV2,TGTGCCAGCAGTGCGGGACAGGAACAAGAGACCCAGTACTTC,CASSAGQEQETQYF
TRBJ2-7,TRBD1,.,15,TRBV27,TGTGCCAGCAGTCGATGGGACAGGGAGGCATCCGAGCAGTACTTC,CASSRWDREASEQYF
TRBJ1-2,.,.,14,TRBV27,TGTGCCAGCAGTTCATCAACAGGGCAGTATGGCTACACCTTC,CASSSSTGQYGYTF
TRBJ2-5,.,.,14,TRBV6-6,TGTGCCAGCAGTTACAAACACTCAGGGGAGACCCAGTACTTC,CASSYKHSGETQYF
TRBJ2-2,TRBD1,.,14,TRBV11-3,TGTGCCAGCAGCTCCCAGACAGGGAACGGGGAGCTGTTTTTT,CASSSQTGNGELFF
TRBJ1-1,.,.,18,TRBV14,TGTGCCAGCAGCCAAGATCCCAGGGGATACGGGATGAACACTGAAGCTTTCTTT,CASSQDPRGYGMNTEAFF
TRBJ2-3,.,.,16,TRBV10-3,TGTGCCATCAGTGAGTTTGGGGCGAGTTACACAGATACGCAGTATTTT,CAISEFGASYTDTQYF
TRBJ2-1,.,.,14,TRBV6-5,TGTGCCAGCAGTTACGCTCACCCCCAGGATGAGCAGTTCTTC,CASSYAHPQDEQFF
TRBJ1-5,.,.,15,TRBV9,TGTGCCAGCAGCGTAGACTCGGGGGTCAATCAGCCCCAGCATTTT,CASSVDSGVNQPQHF
TRBJ1-1,.,.,16,TRBV5-1,TGCGCCAGCAGCTTGGTCCCCCCGTCAGGGGAGAACGAAGCTTTCTTT,CASSLVPPSGENEAFF
TRBJ1-2,.,.,12,TRBV19,TGTGCCAGTAGTGACAGGCTCTATGGCTACACCTTC,CASSDRLYGYTF
TRBJ2-3,.,once,15,TRBV19,TGTGCCAGTACCCTTGGGGCCCAAACGACAGATACGCAGTATTTT,CASTLGAQTTDTQYF
TRBJ1-1,.,once,14,TRBV6-6,TGTGCCAGCAGTCCAGGGGTGGCGAACACTGAAGCTTTCTTT,CASSPGVANTEAFF
TRBJ2-7,.,.,14,TRBV30,TGTGCCTGGAGTGCGGGGTCTGGTGCGTACGAGCAGTACTTC,CAWSAGSGAYEQYF
TRBJ2-3,TRBD1,.,18,TRBV13,TGTGCCAGCAGCGGAGGATCGGGACAGTCCTTATACACAGATACGCAGTATTTT,CASSGGSGQSLYTDTQYF
TRBJ2-7,.,few,12,TRBV2,TGTGCCAGCAGTGACAGATCCTACGAGCAGTACTTC,CASSDRSYEQYF
TRBJ2-1,TRBD1,.,16,TRBV18,TGTGCCAGCTCACCATACCCGGGACAGGGTCTCAATGAGCAGTTCTTC,CASSPYPGQGLNEQFF
TRBJ2-7,TRBD1,.,16,TRBV7-2,TGTGCCAGCAGTTCTACCGGGACAGGGGTGCGCTACGAGCAGTACTTC,CASSSTGTGVRYEQYF
TRBJ1-3,.,once,15,TRBV6-4,TGTGCCAGCAGTCTTCAGGGTGTGAGTGGAAACACCATATATTTT,CASSLQGVSGNTIYF
TRBJ1-1,.,.,13,TRBV9,TGTGCCAGCAGCCCCCGACTGGCCACTGAAGCTTTCTTT,CASSPRLATEAFF
TRBJ2-5,.,.,15,TRBV30,TGTGCCTGGAGTGTTATCCTAGGTCCCGGCGAGACCCAGTACTTC,CAWSVILGPGETQYF
TRBJ2-3,.,.,13,TRBV5-4,TGTGCCAGCAGCTTGGAGCTGACAGATACGCAGTATTTT,CASSLELTDTQYF
TRBJ1-1,.,.,13,TRBV18,TGTGCCAGCGCTAGGGAGGAGAACACTGAAGCTTTCTTT,CASAREENTEAFF
TRBJ2-6,TRBD2,.,19,TRBV6-1,TGTGCCAGCAGTGTGTCCCTAGCGGGGGGAATCTCTGGGGCCAACGTCCTGACTTTC,CASSVSLAGGISGANVLTF
TRBJ2-3,TRBD2,.,18,TRBV7-9,TGTGCCAGCAGCTGGCCGGGACTAGCGGGGGGGCAGACAGATACGCAGTATTTT,CASSWPGLAGGQTDTQYF
TRBJ2-7,TRBD2,.,16,TRBV27,TGTGCCAGCAGTCCCCTCCTGCGGGGGATCTCCTACGAGCAGTACTTC,CASSPLLRGISYEQYF
TRBJ2-7,TRBD1,.,14,TRBV6-6,TGTGCCAGCAGTTTCCTCGACAGGGTATACGAGCAGTACTTC,CASSFLDRVYEQYF
TRBJ1-4,TRBD1,.,14,TRBV27,TGTGCCAGCAGTCCCGGACAGGGAGGTGAAAAACTGTTTTTT,CASSPGQGGEKLFF
TRBJ2-5,TRBD2,few,15,TRBV14,TGTGCCAGCAATTCTGCGGGGGGCCCCCAAGAGACCCAGTACTTC,CASNSAGGPQETQYF